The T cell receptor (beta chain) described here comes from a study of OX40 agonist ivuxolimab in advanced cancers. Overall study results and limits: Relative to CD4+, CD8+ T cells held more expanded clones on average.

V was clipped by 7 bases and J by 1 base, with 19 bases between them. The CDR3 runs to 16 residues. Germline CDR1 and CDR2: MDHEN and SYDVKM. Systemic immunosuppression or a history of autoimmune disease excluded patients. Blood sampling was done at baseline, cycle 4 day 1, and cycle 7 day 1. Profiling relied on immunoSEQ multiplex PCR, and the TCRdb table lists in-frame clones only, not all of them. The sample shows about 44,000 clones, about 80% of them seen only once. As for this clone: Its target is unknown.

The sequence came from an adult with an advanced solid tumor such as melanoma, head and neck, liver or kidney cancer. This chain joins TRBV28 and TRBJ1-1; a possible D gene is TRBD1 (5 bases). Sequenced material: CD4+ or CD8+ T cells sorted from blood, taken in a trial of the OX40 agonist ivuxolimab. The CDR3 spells CASTIRDGLSNTEAFF. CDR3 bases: TGTGCCAGCACGATTAGGGACGGATTATCGAACACTGAAGCTTTCTTT.